These T cell receptor beta chains were read from a single sample in a study of T cell responses to AZD1222 COVID-19 vaccine. The data were produced by immunoSEQ multiplex PCR, yet TCRdb's version contains in-frame clones alone and is incomplete. In the table there are about 78,000 clones, 88% of which are singletons. The sample was peripheral blood, taken on day 0 of MenACWY control vaccination. These receptors were taken from an adult in good health. Each CDR3 is given with its conserved first and last residue. The D gene is left open where the match is weak. Size is stated for part of the rows, as once, few or many counts, or as a class when the clone is expanded.

CDR3 protein	CDR3 DNA	V gene	J gene	D gene	clone size
CASSSGIFGYTF	TGTGCCAGCAGTTCAGGGATCTTCGGCTACACCTTC	TRBV28	TRBJ1-2	NA	once
CASSPGQGHGYTF	TGTGCCAGCTCACCTGGACAGGGCCATGGCTACACCTTC	TRBV18	TRBJ1-2	TRBD1	NA
CASTGQGRNYGYTF	TGTGCCAGCACCGGACAGGGACGTAACTATGGCTACACCTTC	TRBV6-5	TRBJ1-2	TRBD1	NA
CASRTTGELFF	TGTGCCAGTAGAACTACCGGGGAGCTGTTTTTT	TRBV19	TRBJ2-2	NA	NA
CASSATGGTGVTEAFF	TGTGCCAGCTCGGCTACAGGAGGAACGGGTGTCACTGAAGCTTTCTTT	TRBV18	TRBJ1-1	NA	NA
CASSTVKNYGYTF	TGCGCCAGCAGTACGGTCAAAAACTATGGCTACACCTTC	TRBV4-1	TRBJ1-2	NA	NA
CASSLEQPYEQYF	TGCGCCAGCAGCTTGGAACAGCCCTACGAGCAGTACTTC	TRBV5-1	TRBJ2-7	NA	NA
CASSQDQAKGVVNSPLHF	TGCGCCAGCAGCCAAGATCAAGCAAAGGGGGTTGTTAATTCACCCCTCCACTTT	TRBV4-1	TRBJ1-6	NA	once
CASSSNRGRETQYF	TGTGCCAGCAGTTCCAACAGGGGGCGCGAGACCCAGTACTTC	TRBV6-2/TRBV6-3	TRBJ2-5	TRBD1	NA
CASWVFQHTGELFF	TGTGCCAGCTGGGTATTCCAGCACACCGGGGAGCTGTTTTTT	TRBV6-5	TRBJ2-2	NA	NA
CASSLDTGEAFF	TGTGCCAGCAGCTTAGATACCGGTGAAGCTTTCTTT	TRBV11-3	TRBJ1-1	NA	NA
CASSQDLSFTAHEQYF	TGTGCCAGCAGCCAAGATCTCAGTTTCACGGCTCACGAGCAGTACTTC	TRBV3-1/TRBV3-2	TRBJ2-7	NA	NA
CASSQETGSGNTIYF	TGCGCCAGCAGCCAAGAGACAGGCTCTGGAAACACCATATATTTT	TRBV4-3	TRBJ1-3	NA	NA
CASSLPIGTGEEKLFF	TGTGCCAGCAGTTTACCCATCGGGACAGGGGAAGAAAAACTGTTTTTT	TRBV28	TRBJ1-4	TRBD1	NA
CASSERGDNSPLHF	TGTGCCAGCAGTGAACGAGGGGATAATTCACCCCTCCACTTT	TRBV6-1	TRBJ1-6	NA	NA
CASSPDRGSYNSPLHF	TGTGCCAGCTCACCAGACAGGGGTTCCTATAATTCACCCCTCCACTTT	TRBV18	TRBJ1-6	TRBD1	few
CAWSPQRSQPQHF	TGTGCCTGGTCGCCCCAGAGATCTCAGCCCCAGCATTTT	TRBV30	TRBJ1-5	NA	NA
CASSGAQGQAAAFF	TGTGCCAGCTCTGGGGCCCAGGGGCAAGCTGCCGCTTTCTTT	TRBV3-1/TRBV3-2	TRBJ1-1	NA	NA
CASSSGTGLAPLHF	TGTGCCAGCAGCTCCGGGACAGGGCTGGCACCCCTCCACTTT	TRBV5-6	TRBJ1-6	TRBD1	NA
CASSMVSALNTEAFF	TGTGCCAGTAGTATGGTATCTGCTTTAAACACTGAAGCTTTCTTT	TRBV19	TRBJ1-1	NA	NA
CASSYRDRSYYEQYF	TGTGCCAGCAGTTATCGGGACAGGAGCTACTACGAGCAGTACTTC	TRBV6-2/TRBV6-3	TRBJ2-7	TRBD1	NA
CAWRVDSQETQYF	TGTGCCTGGAGGGTGGACTCGCAAGAGACCCAGTACTTC	TRBV30	TRBJ2-5	NA	NA
CASSGQVMNTEAFF	TGCGCCAGCAGTGGGCAGGTCATGAACACTGAAGCTTTCTTT	TRBV5-1	TRBJ1-1	NA	NA
CATSDLAGGTQYF	TGTGCCACCAGTGATCTGGCCGGGGGTACGCAGTATTTT	TRBV24-1	TRBJ2-3	NA	few
CASSLQGYSNQPQHF	TGTGCCAGCAGTTTACAGGGTTACAGCAATCAGCCCCAGCATTTT	TRBV6-5	TRBJ1-5	NA	NA
CASTSNGGGSYNEQFF	TGTGCCAGCACCTCCAATGGGGGGGGGTCGTACAATGAGCAGTTCTTC	TRBV13	TRBJ2-1	TRBD2	NA
CASSNGREETQYF	TGTGCCAGTAGTAACGGCAGAGAGGAGACCCAGTACTTC	TRBV19	TRBJ2-5	NA	NA
CASSLDGGGNQPQHF	TGCGCCAGCAGCTTGGATGGGGGTGGAAATCAGCCCCAGCATTTT	TRBV5-1	TRBJ1-5	NA	NA
CASSPRYSGGNNEQFF	TGTGCCAGCTCACCACGTTATAGCGGGGGGAACAATGAGCAGTTCTTC	TRBV18	TRBJ2-1	TRBD2	NA
CASRTGTGHYEQYF	TGTGCCAGCAGGACCGGGACAGGGCACTACGAGCAGTACTTC	TRBV5-5	TRBJ2-7	TRBD1	NA
CASSQDRNKQYF	TGTGCCAGCAGCCAAGATAGAAACAAGCAGTACTTC	TRBV14	TRBJ2-7	NA	NA
CASRGTGGYGYTF	TGTGCCAGCAGAGGGACAGGGGGATATGGCTACACCTTC	TRBV5-6	TRBJ1-2	TRBD1	NA
CASISSGGVTEAFF	TGTGCCAGCATTTCCTCCGGCGGGGTCACTGAAGCTTTCTTT	TRBV28	TRBJ1-1	NA	NA
CASSPLAGGRGETQYF	TGTGCCAGCAGCCCCCTAGCGGGGGGGCGGGGGGAGACCCAGTACTTC	TRBV11-3	TRBJ2-5	TRBD2	NA
CAISEYRGFYGYTF	TGTGCCATCAGTGAGTACAGGGGCTTCTATGGCTACACCTTC	TRBV10-3	TRBJ1-2	TRBD1	NA
CATSGNSASEQFF	TGTGCCACCAGTGGCAATAGCGCGAGTGAGCAGTTCTTC	TRBV24-1	TRBJ2-1	NA	NA
CASSFNPLTSGNTIYF	TGTGCCAGCAGTTTTAACCCCCTCACCTCTGGAAACACCATATATTTT	TRBV28	TRBJ1-3	NA	NA
CASSAWNTGELFF	TGTGCCAGCAGTGCGTGGAACACCGGGGAGCTGTTTTTT	TRBV7-2	TRBJ2-2	NA	NA
CATQQGANTGELFF	TGTGCCACCCAACAGGGGGCTAACACCGGGGAGCTGTTTTTT	TRBV6-5	TRBJ2-2	TRBD1	few
CASSQGVAGGSPYEQYF	TGTGCCAGCAGCCAGGGGGTAGCGGGGGGATCCCCCTACGAGCAGTACTTC	TRBV3-1/TRBV3-2	TRBJ2-7	TRBD2	NA
CASSLPGQPVLEQYF	TGCGCCAGCAGCCTTCCGGGACAGCCGGTCCTCGAGCAGTACTTC	TRBV4-1	TRBJ2-7	TRBD1	NA
CASSLVRTGTNTEAFF	TGTGCCAGCAGCTTAGTCCGGACAGGGACGAACACTGAAGCTTTCTTT	TRBV11-2	TRBJ1-1	TRBD1	NA
CASSGTGNQPQHF	TGTGCCAGTAGCGGGACGGGTAATCAGCCCCAGCATTTT	TRBV19	TRBJ1-5	NA	NA
CAWSDQGQGGTEAFF	TGTGCCTGGAGTGACCAAGGACAGGGTGGAACTGAAGCTTTCTTT	TRBV30	TRBJ1-1	TRBD1	NA
CAQYWNGRRTNF	TGTGCCCAATATTGGAACGGTCGTCGCACGAACTTT	TRBV6-5	TRBJ1-1	NA	NA
CASSYQRIPGYEQYF	TGTGCCAGCAGTTACCAACGGATACCGGGTTACGAGCAGTACTTC	TRBV6-5	TRBJ2-7	NA	NA
CASSRWGSKTDEQFF	TGTGCCAGCAGCCGCTGGGGCAGCAAGACGGATGAGCAGTTCTTC	TRBV28	TRBJ2-1	NA	NA
CASSLQGNSNQPQHF	TGTGCCAGCAGCTTGCAGGGAAATAGCAATCAGCCCCAGCATTTT	TRBV7-2	TRBJ1-5	NA	once
CAWSLGTGREKLFF	TGTGCCTGGAGTTTGGGGACAGGGCGTGAAAAACTGTTTTTT	TRBV30	TRBJ1-4	TRBD1	NA
CASSFGTSGGAVEQFF	TGTGCCAGCAGCTTTGGGACTAGCGGGGGGGCCGTTGAGCAGTTCTTC	TRBV7-6	TRBJ2-1	TRBD2	NA
CASSRGQGTSGGNNEQFF	TGTGCCAGCAGCCGAGGACAGGGGACTAGCGGGGGAAACAATGAGCAGTTCTTC	TRBV6-2/TRBV6-3	TRBJ2-1	TRBD2	NA
CASSPMVRAAGELFF	TGTGCCAGCAGCCCCATGGTGCGTGCTGCCGGGGAGCTGTTTTTT	TRBV7-9	TRBJ2-2	NA	once
CASSIVGLTGEQYF	TGTGCCAGTAGTATAGTAGGCTTAACGGGCGAGCAGTACTTC	TRBV19	TRBJ2-7	NA	NA